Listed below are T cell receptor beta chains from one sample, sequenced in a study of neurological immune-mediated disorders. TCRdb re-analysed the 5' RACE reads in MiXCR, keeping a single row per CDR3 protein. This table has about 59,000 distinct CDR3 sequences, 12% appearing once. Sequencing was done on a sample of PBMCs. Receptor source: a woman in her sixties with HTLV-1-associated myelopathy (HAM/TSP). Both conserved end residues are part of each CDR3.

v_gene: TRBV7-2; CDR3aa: CASSLGTSGRYEQFF
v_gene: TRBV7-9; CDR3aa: CASSLDLGQVTIYEQYF
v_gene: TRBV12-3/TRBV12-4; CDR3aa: CASSLVGVFSYNEQFF
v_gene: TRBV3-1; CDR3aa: CASSQMGGETQYF
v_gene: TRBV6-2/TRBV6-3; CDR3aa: CASSYLGLAGGLLSEQYF
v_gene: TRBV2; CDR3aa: CASTILWGNPTDTQYF
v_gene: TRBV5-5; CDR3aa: CASSLGDWGNQPQHF
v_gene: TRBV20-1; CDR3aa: CSEQEPGGLNIDTQYF
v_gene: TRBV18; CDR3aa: CASSRGLAGTDTQYF
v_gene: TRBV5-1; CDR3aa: CASSLSTAGGPHNEQFF
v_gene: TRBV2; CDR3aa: CASSESSYEQYF
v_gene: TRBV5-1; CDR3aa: CASSLAGPNNEQLF
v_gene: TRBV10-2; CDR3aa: CASRTHFEAFF
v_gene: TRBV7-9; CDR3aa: CASRARGLAEITGELFF
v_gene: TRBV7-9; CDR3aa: CASSPGPYEQYF
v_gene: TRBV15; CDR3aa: CATSRDKGFNQPQHF
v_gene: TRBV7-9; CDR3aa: CASSRRDRELFF
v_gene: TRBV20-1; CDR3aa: CSARKTGGYGYTF
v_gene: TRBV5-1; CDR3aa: CASSTGTPGWSDTQYF
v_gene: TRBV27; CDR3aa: CASSRRTSGPDEQYF
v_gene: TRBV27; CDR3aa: CASSGQGSPLHF
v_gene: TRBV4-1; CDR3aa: CASSRRESDSPYNEQFF
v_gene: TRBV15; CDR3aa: CATSRIRDSARPLHF
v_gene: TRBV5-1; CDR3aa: CASSPGQGANQPQHF
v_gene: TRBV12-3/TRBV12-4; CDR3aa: CASRGESEQFF
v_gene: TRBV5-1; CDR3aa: CASSPATSPYEQYF
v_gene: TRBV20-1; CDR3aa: CSADASGRGTGELFF
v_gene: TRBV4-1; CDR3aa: CASSQIPGADTEAFF
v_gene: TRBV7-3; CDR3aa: CASSLTGVRQETQYF
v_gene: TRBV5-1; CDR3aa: CASSFKWTSGSPDTQYF
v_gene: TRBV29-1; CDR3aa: CSVDYFRQATYGYTF
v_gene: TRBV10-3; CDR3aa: CAISARGATYEQYF
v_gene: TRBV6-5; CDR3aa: CASRVLAETNTGELFF
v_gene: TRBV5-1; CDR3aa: CASQPRTDQETQYF
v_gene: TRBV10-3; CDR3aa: CAISEMQGYEQYF
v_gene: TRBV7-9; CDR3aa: CASSPPFREGNIQYF
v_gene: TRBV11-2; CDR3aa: CASSRDYLETQYF
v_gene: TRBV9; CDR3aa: CASSVASAAMYEQYF
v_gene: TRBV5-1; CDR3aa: CASSIGQGVYEQYF
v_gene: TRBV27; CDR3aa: CASRGGAYNSPLHF
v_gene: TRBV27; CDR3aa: CASSLTGGPQPQHF
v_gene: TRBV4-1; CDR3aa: CASSQDPSGSTDTQYF
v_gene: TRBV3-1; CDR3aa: CASSQESGQGAGDEQFF
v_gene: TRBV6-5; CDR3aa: CASRHGGQGSETQYF
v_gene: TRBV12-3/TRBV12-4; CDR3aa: CASSPGTGPSNYGYTF
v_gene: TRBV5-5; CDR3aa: CASSSTDRVLTNTQYF
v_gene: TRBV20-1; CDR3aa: CSATTGTGGYNEQFF
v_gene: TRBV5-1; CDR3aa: CASSLDAWSTDTQYF